Below, 8 T cell receptor beta chains from the same sample are listed, as sequenced in a study of blood T cells in healthy people across ages. Primers used in a second PCR of roughly 6 to 12 cycles were a sample-barcoded 5' primer and a J-beta primer mix. MiXCR, run by TCRdb on the 5' RACE reads, gives a single entry per CDR3 protein. The sample carries over 950,000 distinct CDR3 sequences, 51% recorded once. Sequencing input: blood. The source is a woman aged 60-70 years in good health.

This clonotype was detected only a few times. V is TRBV7-9 and J is TRBJ2-7; 7 nucleotides line up with TRBD2. There are 14 residues in the CDR3. Germline V lookup: CDR1 SEHNR, CDR2 FQNEAQ (reference sequence). V was pared by 5 bases and J by 4 bases, with 8 bases of the junction left unmatched. The CDR3 nucleotides are TGTGCCAGCAGCCGATCGGAGGGAGGGTACGAGCAGTACTTC. This codes for CASSRSEGGYEQYF.

This clonotype came up a few times. V gene TRBV15 combines with J gene TRBJ2-4; D gene unclear. This CDR3 has 19 residues. Trimming pared 1 base from V and 0 bases from J, leaving 19 bases between. Germline loops: CDR1 LNHNV, CDR2 YYDKDF (reference sequence). The CDR3 nucleotides are TGTGCCACCAGCAGAGGCAGTGCACTGGAAGGGAAAGCCAAAAACATTCAGTACTTC. It codes for CATSRGSALEGKAKNIQYF. Full variable domain (outside the CDR3, taken from reference TRBV15 and TRBJ2-4): DAMVIQNPRYQVTQFGKPVTLSCSQTLNHNVMYWYQQKSSQAPKLLFHYYDKDFNNEADTPDNFQSRRPNTSFCFLDIRSPGLGDTAMYLCATSRGSALEGKAKNIQYFGAGTRLSVL.

The V and J genes are TRBV6-5 and TRBJ2-7; D unclear. The V end was cut by 7 bases, the J end by 4 bases, with 14 bases between. The CDR3 extends over 13 amino acids. Germline V lookup: CDR1 MNHEY, CDR2 SVGAGI. The CDR3, as DNA: TGTGCCAGCACTAAAGGTATGGGTTACGAGCAGTACTTC. It specifies CASTKGMGYEQYF.

V gene TRBV19 combines with J gene TRBJ2-1; no reliable D call. V dropped 1 base and J dropped 5 bases, with 6 bases sitting between them. The CDR3 runs to 13 residues. CDR1 LNHDA and CDR2 SQIVND come from the germline V gene (reference sequence). This CDR3 is CASSIGKNNEQFF. CDR3 DNA sequence: TGTGCCAGTAGTATAGGGAAAAACAATGAGCAGTTCTTC.

The gene calls are TRBV18 and TRBJ2-4; D is perhaps TRBD2 (6 bases). Germline V CDR1 and CDR2: KGHSH, LQKENI. The CDR3 length is 15 residues. V was shortened by 2 bases and J by 0 bases, with 8 bases between the two germline ends. DNA for the CDR3: TGTGCCAGCTCACCAGAGGGACTAGCCAAAAACATTCAGTACTTC. Translating gives CASSPEGLAKNIQYF.

The chain joins TRBV12-3 or TRBV12-4 to TRBJ2-3, with D perhaps assigned TRBD1 or TRBD2 (5 bases each). Trimming stripped 5 bases from V and 1 base from J, with 13 bases between. The CDR3 length is 15 residues. CDR3 bases: TGTGCCAGCAGTCCCGGGACGGTAGGCACAGATACGCAGTATTTT. Its protein product is CASSPGTVGTDTQYF.

The rearrangement uses TRBV27 and TRBJ2-4, with D possibly TRBD1 on 5 matching bases. Germline values: CDR1 MNHEY, CDR2 SMNVEV (reference sequence). V was shortened by 5 bases and J by 1 base, with 12 bases between the two germline ends. The CDR3 totals 15 residues. The CDR3 coding sequence is TGTGCCAGCAGTAAACCAGGGTTCGCCAAAAACATTCAGTACTTC. It encodes CASSKPGFAKNIQYF.

The V and J genes are TRBV28 and TRBJ1-5, with 9 bases lining up with TRBD1. This CDR3 contains 13 residues. CDR1 is MDHEN, CDR2 SYDVKM, per germline. With V trimmed by 7 bases and J by 9 bases, 7 bases remained unmatched. The CDR3 loop is CASKGQGWLPQHF. CDR3 DNA sequence: TGTGCCAGCAAAGGACAGGGGTGGTTGCCCCAGCATTTT.